This record looks at one T cell receptor (beta chain) sequence and its context. This entry is derived from a study of blood T cell repertoires in COVID-19. The overall study: Samples of COVID-19 (acute and convalescent) were obtained from the United States, Italy and Spain.

Original analysis: Estimation of nucleated cell counts was performed using reference gene primer amplification. Repertoires were generated with immunoSEQ multiplex PCR, while TCRdb's copy carries only in-frame clones and drops some. That table gives V, J and clone size, and the DNA gave D and trimming. Among some 200,000 clones listed, 84% were seen once. Trimming at V came to 7 bases and at J to 4 bases, leaving 15 bases not matched to a gene. Germline loops: CDR1 LGHNA, CDR2 YNFKEQ. The CDR3 extends over 16 amino acids. The sequence derives from a woman in her sixties or seventies with COVID-19, enrolled during active disease. The genes are TRBV4-2 and TRBJ1-1; 7 bases map to TRBD1. What was sequenced was peripheral blood. CDR3 sequence (DNA): TGTGCCAGCACAAGTGACAGGGAAAGAATGCGCACTGAAGCTTTCTTT. It encodes CASTSDRERMRTEAFF.